A single sample is the source of the 7 T cell receptor beta chains below, sequenced in a study of shared T cell receptors in the human thymus. Sequenced by immunoSEQ multiplex PCR; TCRdb stores in-frame clones only, minus some. Among over 450,000 clones listed, more than 75% were seen once. The same sample was also used in a study of human thymus T cells.

Sequencing input: thymocytes. Source of these receptors: a boy in the first two years of life with a congenital heart defect.

The V call is TRBV6-5, the J call TRBJ2-5, with 7 bases that match TRBD1. Germline values: CDR1 MNHEY, CDR2 SVGAGI. The CDR3 spans 13 residues. The junction had 2 bases not matched to a gene; V was cut back by 4 bases and J by 3 bases. The CDR3 DNA follows: TGTGCCAGCAGTTTAACAGGGGAAGAGACCCAGTACTTC. Amino acids: CASSLTGEETQYF.

In this sample, this clone turned up once. The chain combines TRBV27 with TRBJ2-7; D possibly corresponds to TRBD2 (5 bases). The CDR3 spans 15 residues. Germline CDR1 MNHEY, CDR2 SMNVEV (reference sequence). The ends were cut back, 7 bases at V and 2 bases at J, with 18 bases in the middle. The CDR3 sequence: CASTSPREGPYEQYF. The CDR3 nucleotides read TGTGCCAGCACCTCACCCCGGGAAGGACCCTACGAGCAGTACTTC.

DNA of the CDR3: TGCGCCAGCAGCCAAGAGTTAGAGCCGACCTACGAGCAGTACTTC. Protein product: CASSQELEPTYEQYF. The V and J genes are TRBV4-1 and TRBJ2-7, with unresolved D. The germline V gene has CDR1 MGHRA and CDR2 YSYEKL. The CDR3 runs to 15 residues. Trimming stripped 0 bases from V and 2 bases from J, with 11 bases between.

The genes are TRBV9 and TRBJ1-2; 12 bases match TRBD1. CDR1 and CDR2 (germline): SGDLS, YYNGEE. This CDR3 is built from 17 residues. V gave up 3 bases and J gave up 1 base; unmatched junction bases: 7. CDR3 amino acids: CASSAQGQGAYNYGYTF. The CDR3 nucleotides read TGTGCCAGCAGCGCCCAGGGACAGGGGGCGTATAACTATGGCTACACCTTC.

This clone was detected a few times. The J gene is TRBJ2-1, the V gene TRBV7-9; 12 positions agree with TRBD2. V was clipped by 0 bases and J by 4 bases; unmatched bases: 4. The germline V gene encodes CDR1 SEHNR and CDR2 FQNEAQ (reference sequence). The CDR3 contains 17 residues. CDR3 sequence reads: CASSLAGLAGPYNEQFF. For the CDR3, the DNA is TGTGCCAGCAGCTTAGCGGGACTAGCGGGCCCTTACAATGAGCAGTTCTTC.

This chain links TRBV30 with TRBJ2-5, with 7 bases lining up with TRBD1. J gave up 0 bases and V 3 bases, and 4 bases lay outside the gene matches. Germline loops: CDR1 GTSNPN, CDR2 SVGIG (reference sequence). The CDR3 sequence is 14 residues long. DNA of the CDR3: TGTGCCTGGAGCGCCAGGGGGTACCAAGAGACCCAGTACTTC. Translating gives CAWSARGYQETQYF.

A few counts support this clone. The chain employs TRBV28 and TRBJ1-3; D perhaps matches TRBD1 (6 bases). The CDR3 extends over 17 amino acids. Trimming stripped 6 bases from V and 0 bases from J, with 18 bases between. CDR1 is MDHEN and CDR2 is SYDVKM in the germline V gene. The DNA of the CDR3 is TGTGCCAGCAGCCTGCTAGGGGGTCCCCTCTCTGGAAACACCATATATTTT. Amino acids: CASSLLGGPLSGNTIYF. The complete variable domain, with remaining parts taken from reference TRBV28 and TRBJ1-3, reads DVKVTQSSRYLVKRTGEKVFLECVQDMDHENMFWYRQDPGLGLRLIYFSYDVKMKEKGDIPEGYSVSREKKERFSLILESASTNQTSMYLCASSLLGGPLSGNTIYFGEGSWLTVV.